Shown below are 30 T cell receptor beta chains from a single sample sequenced in a study of T cells after somatic rescue of genetic block. Clones were read by immunoSEQ multiplex PCR, and TCRdb kept only the in-frame ones, dropping some. The sample has more than 12,000 clones; roughly 71% are singletons. Sample: peripheral blood mononuclear cells (PBMCs). The source is a man aged 18 to 35.

The chain recombines TRBV6-1 with TRBJ2-7; maybe TRBD1 (7 bases). Germline V lookup: CDR1 MNHNS, CDR2 SASEGT. The length of the CDR3 is 13 residues. The V and J ends lost 9 bases and 3 bases respectively, with 15 bases between them. The CDR3: CASSYRGGYEQYF. In nucleotides, the CDR3 is TGTGCCAGTTCCTACAGGGGAGGCTACGAGCAGTACTTC.

The V call is TRBV9, the J call TRBJ2-1; D is possibly TRBD1 or TRBD2 (6 bases each). Trimming cost V 1 base and J 4 bases, with 15 bases left between them. This CDR3 region has 16 residues. Germline V gene lookup returns CDR1 SGDLS and CDR2 YYNGEE. CDR3 nucleotide sequence: TGTGCCAGCAGCGTAAGGTGGGGGGCCCAATACAATGAGCAGTTCTTC. Amino acid sequence: CASSVRWGAQYNEQFF.

Only a few counts were recorded for this clone. The chain links TRBV7-9 to TRBJ2-7, with TRBD1 matching over 10 bases. CDR1 is SEHNR, CDR2 FQNEAQ, per germline (reference sequence). This CDR3 has 16 residues. V gave up 2 bases and J gave up 9 bases; unmatched junction bases: 13. The chain's CDR3 is CASSLSLGTGVPGQYF. CDR3 nucleotides: TGTGCCAGCAGCTTAAGTTTAGGGACAGGGGTGCCGGGGCAGTACTTC.

This clone was observed a handful of times. This sequence joins TRBV4-1 and TRBJ2-3, with D unclear. Trimming removed 0 bases at V and 5 bases at J, with 9 bases between. The CDR3 has 14 residues. The germline gives CDR1 MGHRA, CDR2 YSYEKL. The DNA for the CDR3 is TGCGCCAGCAGCCAAGACGCCTTCAGAGATACGCAGTATTTT. This gives the protein CASSQDAFRDTQYF.

The J gene is TRBJ2-7, the V gene TRBV4-1; D tentatively reads TRBD1 or TRBD2 (5 bases each). This CDR3 contains 14 residues. V lost 3 bases and J lost 4, with 13 bases in between. CDR1 MGHRA and CDR2 YSYEKL come from the germline V gene. CDR3 region: CASSQGPRGYEQYF. In DNA form, the CDR3 reads TGCGCCAGCAGCCAGGGCCCGAGGGGTTACGAGCAGTACTTC.

The sample holds a few counts of this clone. The chain employs TRBV5-4 and TRBJ2-7; TRBD1 might be the D (6 bases). Per the germline V gene, CDR1 is SGHNT and CDR2 is YYREEE (reference sequence). Trimming left V 2 bases short and J 2 bases short, with 14 bases between. This CDR3 region has 15 residues. The CDR3 DNA is TGTGCCAGCAGCTTCCAACAGGGACCTACCTACGAGCAGTACTTC. It yields the protein CASSFQQGPTYEQYF.

The chain links TRBV7-9 to TRBJ2-7, with D tentatively TRBD2 (7 bases). The CDR3 contains 17 residues. The ends were cut back, 4 bases at V and 0 bases at J, with 19 bases in the middle. The germline CDR1 and CDR2 sequences are SEHNR and FQNEAQ (reference sequence). The CDR3 region is CASSSSGGTSGSYEQYF. The CDR3 region has the DNA TGTGCCAGCAGCTCTTCCGGGGGGACATCGGGCTCCTACGAGCAGTACTTC.

The J gene is TRBJ2-3, the V gene TRBV9; TRBD1 matches at 8 bases. The CDR3 sequence is 18 residues long. J was trimmed by 4 bases and V by 2 bases; bases with no gene match: 15. Per the germline V gene, CDR1 is SGDLS and CDR2 is YYNGEE. CDR3 nucleotides: TGTGCCAGCAGCGTTATCGGACAGGGACCATGGGGACCAGATACGCAGTATTTT. This codes for CASSVIGQGPWGPDTQYF.

The chain is built from TRBV28 and TRBJ2-1, with D unclear. The CDR3 contains 16 residues. Trimming cost V 2 bases and J 4 bases, with 15 bases left between them. Germline CDR1 MDHEN, CDR2 SYDVKM. CDR3 DNA: TGTGCCAGCAGTTTACACGGCAAGGTGGGGTACAATGAGCAGTTCTTC. Translated: CASSLHGKVGYNEQFF.

This clone was found once. The chain recombines TRBV10-3 with TRBJ2-7; the D is unclear. V lost 2 bases, J lost 1 base, and 9 bases lay in between. This CDR3 is 14 amino acids long. Germline values: CDR1 ENHRY, CDR2 SYGVKD. CDR3 protein: CAISEQAASYEQYF. CDR3 DNA: TGTGCCATCAGTGAGCAGGCAGCATCCTACGAGCAGTACTTC.

The rearrangement links TRBV6-9 to TRBJ2-3, with D tentatively TRBD1 (5 bases). This CDR3 contains 11 residues. Germline V gene lookup returns CDR1 MNHGY and CDR2 SVAAGI. V was pared by 6 bases and J by 9 bases, with 10 bases between. In DNA form, the CDR3 reads TGTGCCAGCAGGGGGCTCGGGACGCAGTATTTT. Its translation: CASRGLGTQYF.

The V call is TRBV28, the J call TRBJ1-5; D might be TRBD1 (6 bases). Between the trimmed V and J ends, which lost 6 bases and 3 bases, there was a span of 9 bases. Per germline, CDR1 MDHEN and CDR2 SYDVKM. The CDR3 covers 13 residues. The DNA of the CDR3 is TGTGCCAGCAGAACAGGGCACAATCAGCCCCAGCATTTT. Translating it yields CASRTGHNQPQHF.

The CDR3 region is CASSGFMTGLYGYTF. CDR3 sequence (DNA): TGTGCCAGCAGTGGATTCATGACAGGCTTATATGGCTACACCTTC. The chain carries TRBV2 and TRBJ1-2; TRBD1 is a possible D gene (6 bases). Germline V gives CDR1 SNHLY, CDR2 FYNNEI. The CDR3 spans 15 residues. The ends were cut back, 4 bases at V and 5 bases at J, with 17 bases in the middle. Full variable domain (remainder filled in from reference TRBV2 and TRBJ1-2): EPEVTQTPSHQVTQMGQEVILRCVPISNHLYFYWYRQILGQKVEFLVSFYNNEISEKSEIFDDQFSVERPDGSNFTLKIRSTKLEDSAMYFCASSGFMTGLYGYTFGSGTRLTVV.

V usage is TRBV11-3 and J usage is TRBJ1-1, with D unresolved. The germline CDR1 and CDR2 sequences are SGHNT and YENEEA. V gave up 5 bases and J gave up 2 bases, with 9 bases separating them. The CDR3 extends over 13 amino acids. CDR3 bases: TGTGCCAGCAGCCGACATACCAACACTGAAGCTTTCTTT. Translation: CASSRHTNTEAFF.

The V call is TRBV30, the J call TRBJ1-5; 9 bases are a match to TRBD1. Germline V gene sequence: CDR1 GTSNPN, CDR2 SVGIG (reference sequence). V was pared by 1 base and J by 2 bases, with 0 bases of the junction left unmatched. The CDR3 is 14 residues long. The chain's CDR3 is CAWSGTGGNQPQHF. The CDR3 region has the DNA TGTGCCTGGAGTGGGACAGGGGGCAATCAGCCCCAGCATTTT.

CDR3 in amino acids: CASSAIAGGRTDTQYF. The DNA of the CDR3 is TGTGCCAGCAGCGCGATAGCGGGGGGCCGCACAGATACGCAGTATTTT. V is TRBV9 and J is TRBJ2-3; 10 bases agree with TRBD2. From germline, CDR1 is SGDLS and CDR2 YYNGEE. This CDR3 comprises 16 residues. The V gene end was trimmed by 3 bases and the J gene end by 1 base; junction bases not matched to a gene: 5.

The chain joins TRBV7-9 to TRBJ1-2, with unresolved D. This CDR3 contains 16 residues. Germline V gives CDR1 SEHNR, CDR2 FQNEAQ (reference sequence). Trimming removed 0 bases from V and 0 bases from J, with 11 bases in between. In nucleotides, the CDR3 is TGTGCCAGCAGCTTAGCAGCGTCAAAGGCTAACTATGGCTACACCTTC. The encoded protein is CASSLAASKANYGYTF. The variable domain in full, with the rest retrieved from reference TRBV7-9 and TRBJ1-2, is DTGVSQNPRHKITKRGQNVTFRCDPISEHNRLYWYRQTLGQGPEFLTYFQNEAQLEKSRLLSDRFSAERPKGSFSTLEIQRTEQGDSAMYLCASSLAASKANYGYTFGSGTRLTVV.

This sequence joins TRBV28 and TRBJ2-1; D is ambiguous. The germline V and J ends were trimmed by 5 bases and 7 bases, with 9 bases remaining between them. The germline CDR1 and CDR2 sequences are MDHEN and SYDVKM. This CDR3 spans 12 amino acids. The CDR3 DNA reads as TGTGCCAGCAGTCTCCGGTGGAATGAGCAGTTCTTC. Protein product: CASSLRWNEQFF.

The chain is built from TRBV5-6 and TRBJ2-2; TRBD2 matches at 7 bases. This CDR3 region has 14 residues. Germline CDR1 reads SGHDT; CDR2 reads YYEEEE. V lost 2 bases and J lost 6; bases outside the gene matches: 4. The CDR3 nucleotides are TGTGCCAGCAGCTTTCGGGGGGATCCCGGGGAGCTGTTTTTT. Translated: CASSFRGDPGELFF.

This clone is categorized as medium-sized. V gene TRBV18 combines with J gene TRBJ1-3; D is unclear. The CDR3 runs 16 residues. The ends were cut back, 8 bases at V and 0 bases at J, with 17 bases in the middle. Germline CDR1 KGHSH, CDR2 LQKENI. DNA of the CDR3: TGTGCCAGCCGGCCCTCGAGGGAACTCTCTGGAAACACCATATATTTT. Its translation is CASRPSRELSGNTIYF.

The chain uses TRBV10-3 and TRBJ2-3, with TRBD1 matching over 8 bases. The CDR3 loop spans 11 amino acids. The V gene's germline CDR1 is ENHRY and CDR2 SYGVKD. With 10 bases clipped from V and 9 bases from J, the junction kept 6 bases outside the gene matches. The CDR3 DNA is TGTGCCAGCAGGGGGCTCGGGACGCAGTATTTT. This encodes CASRGLGTQYF.

The rearrangement joins TRBV5-3 to TRBJ2-1; the match to TRBD2 covers 7 bases. TRBV5-3 carries the ORF label, with uncertain function. The CDR3 sequence is 17 residues long. The ends lost 4 bases at V and 9 bases at J; junction bases unmatched: 19. The CDR3 region has the DNA TGTGCCAGAAGCGACGTTCGACGGGGGAGGGCCAATAGTGAGCAGTTCTTC. Amino acids: CARSDVRRGRANSEQFF.

The chain recombines TRBV20-1 with TRBJ1-6; D is uncertain. In germline, CDR1 is DFQATT, CDR2 SNEGSKA (reference sequence). The CDR3 consists of 11 residues. V gave up 5 bases and J gave up 5 bases, with 4 bases separating them. CDR3: CSAPDNSPLHF. CDR3 sequence (DNA): TGCAGTGCTCCTGATAATTCACCCCTCCACTTT.

This sequence joins TRBV28 and TRBJ2-3, with D tentatively TRBD1 (6 bases). CDR3 length: 18 amino acids. Germline V gene lookup returns CDR1 MDHEN and CDR2 SYDVKM. Trimming took off 2 bases at V and 0 bases at J, with 18 bases between the two ends. CDR3 residues: CASSLRGWGTSSTDTQYF. CDR3 sequence (DNA): TGTGCCAGCAGTTTAAGGGGGTGGGGCACTTCTAGCACAGATACGCAGTATTTT.

This clone counts as medium-sized. The chain uses TRBV5-1 and TRBJ2-5; D may match TRBD1 or TRBD2 (5 bases each). Trimming shortened V by 0 bases and J by 5 bases, and 11 bases separated the two germline ends. This CDR3 has 14 amino acids. Germline CDR1 is SGHRS and CDR2 is YFSETQ. CDR3 DNA: TGCGCCAGCAGCTTGGGCTTTGAGGGGGAGACCCAGTACTTC. Protein product: CASSLGFEGETQYF.

This clone has just one count. The rearrangement uses TRBV6-5 and TRBJ1-3; 8 positions match TRBD1. V lost 4 bases to trimming and J lost 5 bases; unmatched junction nucleotides: 4. Germline assignment: CDR1 MNHEY and CDR2 SVGAGI. The length of the CDR3 is 14 residues. CDR3 DNA: TGTGCCAGCAGTTTTCGACAGGGGAGAAACACCATATATTTT. It encodes CASSFRQGRNTIYF.

This clone came up a few times. The rearrangement links TRBV28 to TRBJ1-1; D is possibly TRBD1 (5 bases). V was cut by 6 bases and J by 7 bases, with 12 bases left in between. The CDR3 is 12 residues long. Germline CDR1 is MDHEN and CDR2 is SYDVKM. CDR3 DNA sequence: TGTGCCAGCAGCCAGGGACGGGGTGAAGCTTTCTTT. Protein product: CASSQGRGEAFF.

This chain uses TRBV7-9 with TRBJ2-1, with TRBD2 as a possible D gene (5 bases). This CDR3 spans 13 amino acids. Germline V lookup: CDR1 SEHNR, CDR2 FQNEAQ (reference sequence). V was shortened by 9 bases and J by 4 bases, with 13 bases between the two germline ends. The CDR3 protein is CASTSGEYNEQFF. As DNA, the CDR3 is TGTGCCAGTACCTCCGGGGAATACAATGAGCAGTTCTTC.

The rearrangement uses TRBV9 and TRBJ2-1, with 10 bases fitting TRBD2. CDR1 and CDR2 from the germline V gene are SGDLS and YYNGEE. This CDR3 comprises 15 residues. J was trimmed by 6 bases and V by 3 bases; bases with no gene match: 6. As DNA, the CDR3 is TGTGCCAGCAGCGACCCGGGACTAGCGTTCAATGAGCAGTTCTTC. This translates into CASSDPGLAFNEQFF. Full variable domain (missing parts from reference TRBV9 and TRBJ2-1): DSGVTQTPKHLITATGQRVTLRCSPRSGDLSVYWYQQSLDQGLQFLIQYYNGEERAKGNILERFSAQQFPDLHSELNLSSLELGDSALYFCASSDPGLAFNEQFFGPGTRLTVL.

The chain links TRBV5-5 to TRBJ2-1; D may be TRBD2 (6 bases). Germline V CDR1 and CDR2: SGHKS, YYEKEE (reference sequence). Trimming left V 0 bases short and J 6 bases short, with 19 bases between. This CDR3 is built from 17 residues. The CDR3 DNA sequence: TGTGCCAGCAGCTTGGAGGGTGATTACCCCGGGGGCAATGAGCAGTTCTTC. This codes for CASSLEGDYPGGNEQFF.